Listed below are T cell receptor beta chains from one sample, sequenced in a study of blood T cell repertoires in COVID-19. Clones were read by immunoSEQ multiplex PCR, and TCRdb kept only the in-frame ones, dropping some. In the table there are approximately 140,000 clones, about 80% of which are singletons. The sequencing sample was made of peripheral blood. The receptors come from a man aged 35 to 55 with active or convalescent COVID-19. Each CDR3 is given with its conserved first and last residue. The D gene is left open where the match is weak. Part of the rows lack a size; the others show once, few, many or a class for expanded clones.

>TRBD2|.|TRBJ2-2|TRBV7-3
CASSHGTSGTGELFF
TGTGCCAGCAGCCATGGGACTAGCGGCACCGGGGAGCTGTTTTTT
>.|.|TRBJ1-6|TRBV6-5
CASSSRHQNSPLHF
TGTGCCAGCAGTTCGCGACACCAGAATTCACCCCTCCACTTT
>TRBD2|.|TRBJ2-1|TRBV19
CASSMLAGTLYNEQFF
TGTGCCAGTAGTATGCTAGCGGGGACCTTATACAATGAGCAGTTCTTC
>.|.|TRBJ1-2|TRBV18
CASSPTETYGYTF
TGTGCCAGCTCACCGACAGAGACGTATGGCTACACCTTC
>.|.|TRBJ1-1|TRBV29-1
CSAGDTEAFF
TGCAGCGCAGGGGATACTGAAGCTTTCTTT
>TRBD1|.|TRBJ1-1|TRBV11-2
CASSPDRGISEAFF
TGTGCCAGCAGCCCGGACAGGGGGATTTCTGAAGCTTTCTTT
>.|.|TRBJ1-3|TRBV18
CASSPIDPLSSGNTIYF
TGTGCCAGCTCACCAATTGATCCCCTGAGCTCTGGAAACACCATATATTTT
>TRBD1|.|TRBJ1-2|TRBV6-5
CASRPIQGFGYTF
TGTGCCAGCAGGCCTATACAGGGGTTCGGCTACACCTTC
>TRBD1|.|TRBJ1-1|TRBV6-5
CASSYRGRSTEAFF
TGTGCCAGTTCCTACAGGGGGCGATCGACTGAAGCTTTCTTT
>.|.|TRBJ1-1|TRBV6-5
CASSYSAGAEAFF
TGTGCCAGCAGTTACTCTGCCGGGGCTGAAGCTTTCTTT
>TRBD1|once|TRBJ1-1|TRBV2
CASTGTGDTEAFF
TGTGCCAGCACCGGGACAGGCGACACTGAAGCTTTCTTT
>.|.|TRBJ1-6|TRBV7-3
CASSLTSAGNSPLHF
TGTGCCAGCAGCTTAACGTCGGCGGGTAATTCACCCCTCCACTTT
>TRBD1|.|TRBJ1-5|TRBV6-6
CASSYPGQGGQPQHF
TGTGCCAGCAGTTACCCTGGACAGGGAGGGCAGCCCCAGCATTTT
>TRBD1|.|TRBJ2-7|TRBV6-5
CASSKTGGHEQYF
TGTGCCAGCAGTAAGACAGGGGGCCACGAGCAGTACTTC
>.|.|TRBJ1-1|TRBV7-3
CASSLAGMNTEAFF
TGTGCCAGCAGCTTGGCCGGGATGAACACTGAAGCTTTCTTT
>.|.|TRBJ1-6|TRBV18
CASSYGVQRDSPLHF
TGTGCCAGCTCCTACGGGGTCCAGAGAGATTCACCCCTCCACTTT
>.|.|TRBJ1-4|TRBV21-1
CASSKEGQGNEKLFF
TGTGCCAGCAGCAAAGAAGGTCAGGGGAATGAAAAACTGTTTTTT
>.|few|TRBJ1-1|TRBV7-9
CASNTQGSLTEAFF
TGTGCCAGCAACACACAGGGCTCCCTCACTGAAGCTTTCTTT
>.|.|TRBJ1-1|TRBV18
CASSPLGRTEAFF
TGTGCCAGCTCACCACTGGGCCGCACTGAAGCTTTCTTT
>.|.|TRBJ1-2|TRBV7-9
CASSGSGGLGYGYTF
TGTGCCAGCAGCGGGAGCGGCGGCCTCGGCTATGGCTACACCTTC
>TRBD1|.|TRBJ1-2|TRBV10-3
CAISVGTASGYTF
TGTGCCATCAGTGTAGGGACAGCTTCCGGCTACACCTTC
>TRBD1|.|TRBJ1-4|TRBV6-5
CASSTGEEKLFF
TGTGCCAGCAGTACAGGGGAGGAAAAACTGTTTTTT
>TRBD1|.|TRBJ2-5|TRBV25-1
CASSELGTGQETQYF
TGTGCCAGCAGTGAATTAGGGACAGGGCAAGAGACCCAGTACTTC
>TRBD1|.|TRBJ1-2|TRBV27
CASSRGLNYGYTF
TGTGCCAGCAGTAGGGGGCTTAACTATGGCTACACCTTC
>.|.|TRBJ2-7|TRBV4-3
CASSQVQGGPYEQYF
TGCGCCAGCAGCCAAGTTCAGGGGGGCCCCTACGAGCAGTACTTC
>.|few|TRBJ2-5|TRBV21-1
CASSKGRLAGEGETQYF
TGTGCCAGCAGCAAAGGTCGATTAGCGGGGGAGGGAGAGACCCAGTACTTC
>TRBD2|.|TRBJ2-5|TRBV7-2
CASSTQWTSGGRETQYF
TGTGCCAGCAGCACACAGTGGACTAGCGGGGGGAGAGAGACCCAGTACTTC
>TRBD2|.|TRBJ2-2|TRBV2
CASSEGQRGATGELFF
TGTGCCAGCAGTGAGGGTCAGCGGGGGGCCACCGGGGAGCTGTTTTTT
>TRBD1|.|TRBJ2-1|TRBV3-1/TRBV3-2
CASSQGTGVLF
TGTGCCAGCAGCCAAGGGACAGGGGTCCTCTTC
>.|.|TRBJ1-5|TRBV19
CASATGPNQPQHF
TGTGCCAGTGCTACAGGTCCCAATCAGCCCCAGCATTTT
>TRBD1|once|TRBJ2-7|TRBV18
CASSSQGTAYEQYF
TGTGCCAGCTCATCGCAGGGGACAGCCTACGAGCAGTACTTC
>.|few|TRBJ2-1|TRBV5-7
CAIPGRLREQFF
TGTGCCATCCCAGGTCGGTTGAGAGAGCAGTTCTTC
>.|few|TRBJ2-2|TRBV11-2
CASSRFGQLGELFF
TGTGCCAGCAGCCGCTTCGGACAGCTCGGGGAGCTGTTTTTT
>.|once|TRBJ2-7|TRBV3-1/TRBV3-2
CASTSGTASYEQYF
TGTGCCAGCACCTCCGGGACTGCTTCCTACGAGCAGTACTTC
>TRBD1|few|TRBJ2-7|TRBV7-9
CASTFGGQGANEQYF
TGTGCCAGCACCTTTGGGGGCCAGGGGGCGAACGAGCAGTACTTC
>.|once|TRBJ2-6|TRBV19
CASGPPGSRSGANVLTF
TGTGCCAGTGGTCCCCCAGGCAGCCGCTCTGGGGCCAACGTCCTGACTTTC
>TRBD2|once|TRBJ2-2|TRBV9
CASSVAWLAGNTGELFF
TGTGCCAGCAGCGTAGCCTGGCTAGCGGGGAACACCGGGGAGCTGTTTTTT
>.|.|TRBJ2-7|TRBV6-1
CASSEGPGDHYEQYF
TGTGCCAGCAGTGAAGGCCCAGGGGACCACTACGAGCAGTACTTC
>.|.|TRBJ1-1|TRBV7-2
CASTKQGTEAFF
TGTGCCAGCACCAAACAGGGAACTGAAGCTTTCTTT
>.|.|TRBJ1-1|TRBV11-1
CASSFGGGTTNTEAFF
TGTGCCAGCAGCTTCGGGGGGGGGACTACGAACACTGAAGCTTTCTTT
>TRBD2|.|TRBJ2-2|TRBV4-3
CASTSGLAANTGELFF
TGCGCCAGCACCTCAGGACTAGCGGCGAACACCGGGGAGCTGTTTTTT
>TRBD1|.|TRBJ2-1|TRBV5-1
CASSFDRGNNEQFF
TGCGCCAGCAGCTTCGACAGGGGGAACAATGAGCAGTTCTTC
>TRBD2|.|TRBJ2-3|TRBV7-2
CASSTSGAGDTQYF
TGTGCCAGCAGCACTAGCGGGGCTGGAGATACGCAGTATTTT
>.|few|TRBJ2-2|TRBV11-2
CASSYGGELFF
TGTGCCAGCAGCTACGGCGGGGAGCTGTTTTTT
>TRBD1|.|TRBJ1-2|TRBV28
CASSSETGGRGNYGYTF
TGTGCCAGCAGTTCCGAAACAGGGGGTAGAGGAAACTATGGCTACACCTTC